One sample yielded the 31 T cell receptor beta chains listed below, sequenced in a study of cytomegalovirus exposure and HLA in healthy donors. PCR primers comprised 60 Vbeta and 13 Jbeta primers. Profiled with immunoSEQ multiplex PCR; TCRdb holds only in-frame clones, not every one. The sample holds some 150,000 clones; roughly 80% are singletons and the top ten take about 8.6%. The sequenced material came from PBMCs. The source is a woman in her forties or fifties in good health and CMV-seropositive.

CDR3 sequence reads: CASKTSGFYNEQFF. CDR3 sequence (DNA): TGTGCCAGCAAGACTAGCGGCTTTTACAATGAGCAGTTCTTC. The rearrangement joins TRBV28 to TRBJ2-1, with TRBD2 matching over 9 bases. Looked up from germline, CDR1 is MDHEN and CDR2 is SYDVKM. With 7 bases clipped from V and 4 bases from J, the junction kept 5 bases outside the gene matches. The CDR3 has 14 amino acids.

The chain recombines TRBV11-2 with TRBJ2-1; a possible D gene is TRBD2 (5 bases). The CDR3 is 19 amino acids. Germline V gives CDR1 SGHAT, CDR2 FQNNGV. Trimming shortened V by 2 bases and J by 5 bases, and 25 bases separated the two germline ends. In nucleotides, the CDR3 is TGTGCCAGCAGCTTATCCTACCCCTTACACGGGGTGAACGACAATGAGCAGTTCTTC. Amino acid sequence: CASSLSYPLHGVNDNEQFF.

The sample holds one count of this clone. DNA for the CDR3: TGTGCCAGCTCACCGACGGGCTCCTACGAGCAGTACTTC. It yields the protein CASSPTGSYEQYF. This chain joins TRBV18 and TRBJ2-7; D gene unclear. Germline V gene lookup returns CDR1 KGHSH and CDR2 LQKENI. The germline V and J ends were trimmed by 3 bases and 0 bases, with 6 bases remaining between them. This CDR3 is built from 13 residues.

This clone was seen once. This rearrangement joins TRBV30 to TRBJ1-4; 7 bases map to TRBD1. The CDR3 runs 15 residues. V was pared by 7 bases and J by 4 bases, with 12 bases of the junction left unmatched. CDR1 is GTSNPN, CDR2 SVGIG, per germline (reference sequence). The CDR3: CASTQRDRFNEKLFF. The CDR3 coding sequence is TGTGCCTCTACTCAACGGGACAGATTTAATGAAAAACTGTTTTTT.

This clone was recorded once. V is TRBV4-1 and J is TRBJ1-1; TRBD1 agrees at 7 bases. Germline V gene sequence: CDR1 MGHRA, CDR2 YSYEKL. The V and J ends lost 6 bases and 11 bases, in that order; junction bases with no gene match: 24. This CDR3 spans 17 amino acids. DNA for the CDR3: TGCGCCAGCAGACCATTTACAGGGGACTCGGAAGTAGACTGGGCTTTCTTT. Encoded protein: CASRPFTGDSEVDWAFF.

This clone showed up just once. This chain uses TRBV7-2 with TRBJ2-7; the D is unclear. Germline lookup yields CDR1 SGHTA and CDR2 FQGNSA. V lost 1 base, J lost 0 bases, and 7 bases lay in between. The CDR3 is 14 amino acids. CDR3 nucleotide sequence: TGTGCCAGCAGCTTAGTTCCCAGCTCCTACGAGCAGTACTTC. Residues: CASSLVPSSYEQYF.

V and J are TRBV11-3 and TRBJ2-7, with no clear D. The CDR3 covers 13 residues. V lost 1 base to trimming and J lost 6 bases, with 10 bases between them. Germline V lookup: CDR1 SGHNT, CDR2 YENEEA. In DNA form, the CDR3 reads TGTGCCAGCAGCTTAGGGGTAGCCGGCGAGCAGTACTTC. Translation gives CASSLGVAGEQYF.

This clone has only one observation. This chain joins TRBV7-9 and TRBJ1-6; the D is unclear. V was clipped by 3 bases and J by 10 bases, with 7 bases between them. Germline CDR1 reads SEHNR; CDR2 reads FQNEAQ (reference sequence). The length of the CDR3 is 12 residues. CDR3 in amino acids: CASSFAGSPLHF. As DNA, the CDR3 is TGTGCCAGCAGCTTTGCCGGGTCACCCCTCCACTTT.

The chain is built from TRBV20-1 and TRBJ2-5, with D tentatively TRBD2 (6 bases). CDR1 is DFQATT, CDR2 SNEGSKA, per germline (reference sequence). This CDR3 has 11 residues. CDR3 bases: TGCAGCCCGACTAGCCAAGAGACCCAGTACTTC. It translates to CSPTSQETQYF.

This clone was picked up one time. The V and J genes are TRBV6-1 and TRBJ2-3; weak D call: TRBD1 (6 bases). CDR3 length equals 12 residues. Germline V gives CDR1 MNHNS, CDR2 SASEGT. Trimming took 10 bases from V and 2 from J, leaving 10 bases between them. As DNA, the CDR3 is TGTGCCACCAGGGGAGCCACAGATACGCAGTATTTT. Translating gives CATRGATDTQYF.

The chain recombines TRBV19 with TRBJ1-2; D possibly corresponds to TRBD1 (6 bases). Germline assignment: CDR1 LNHDA and CDR2 SQIVND (reference sequence). Trimming cost V 1 base and J 2 bases, with 8 bases left between them. The CDR3 extends over 14 amino acids. DNA for the CDR3: TGTGCCAGTAGTATAGGAGGGACAAACTATGGCTACACCTTC. Translating gives CASSIGGTNYGYTF.

This chain links TRBV5-6 with TRBJ1-2, with a tentative D call TRBD1 (6 bases). CDR1 and CDR2 from the germline V gene are SGHDT and YYEEEE. The CDR3 sequence is 16 residues long. Between the trimmed V and J ends, which lost 0 bases and 4 bases, there was a span of 16 bases. This chain's CDR3 is CASSLGWTVYGYGYTF. In nucleotides, the CDR3 is TGTGCCAGCAGCTTGGGATGGACAGTCTACGGCTATGGCTACACCTTC.

The V gene is TRBV7-9, the J gene TRBJ1-2; D ambiguous. Trimming took 0 bases from V and 6 from J, leaving 14 bases between them. CDR1 is SEHNR, CDR2 FQNEAQ, per germline (reference sequence). The CDR3 is made up of 15 amino acids. The DNA of the CDR3 is TGTGCCAGCAGCTTAGCGAGGGCTGGAGGGCATGGCTACACCTTC. Protein: CASSLARAGGHGYTF.

CDR3 sequence (DNA): TGTGCCAGCAGCTCCTCTAGCGGGAGTGCACCCTACGAGCAGTACTTC. This sequence encodes CASSSSSGSAPYEQYF. The V gene is TRBV11-2, the J gene TRBJ2-7, with 10 bases matching TRBD2. The germline V gene encodes CDR1 SGHAT and CDR2 FQNNGV. The V gene end was trimmed by 4 bases and the J gene end by 2 bases; junction bases not matched to a gene: 8. The CDR3 is 16 amino acids.

The chain carries TRBV19 and TRBJ2-2, with D tentatively TRBD2 (7 bases). V shed 6 bases and J shed 6 bases, with 23 bases lying between them. The germline gives CDR1 LNHDA, CDR2 SQIVND (reference sequence). The CDR3 loop spans 17 amino acids. CDR3 sequence reads: CASSRMGYRAGAGELFF. The CDR3 nucleotides are TGTGCCAGTAGCAGAATGGGGTACAGGGCGGGAGCCGGGGAGCTGTTTTTT.

This clone was counted only a few times. The chain recombines TRBV27 with TRBJ2-1; 9 nucleotides line up with TRBD2. Unmatched junction bases numbered 8, after V lost 6 bases and J lost 2 bases. The CDR3 has 16 residues. Looked up from germline, CDR1 is MNHEY and CDR2 is SMNVEV (reference sequence). DNA of the CDR3: TGTGCCAGCAGCAAGACTAGCGGAATTCCCTACAATGAGCAGTTCTTC. This translates into CASSKTSGIPYNEQFF.

The chain recombines TRBV2 with TRBJ2-7, with a tentative D call TRBD2 (6 bases). Trimming took off 6 bases at V and 5 bases at J, with 14 bases between the two ends. The germline V gene encodes CDR1 SNHLY and CDR2 FYNNEI. The CDR3 length is 13 residues. The DNA of the CDR3 is TGTGCCAGCAGAGAGGGAGGTGGGAACGAGCAGTACTTC. It yields the protein CASREGGGNEQYF.

Points on this clone: The junction departs from germline at one end; a sequencing error may be responsible. V usage is TRBV7-7 and J usage is TRBJ2-5, with 9 bases matching TRBD1. Germline-derived CDR1 and CDR2 are SSHAT and FNYEAQ (reference sequence). The CDR3 covers 13 residues. The chain's CDR3 is CASSPGQGETQYF. In nucleotides, the CDR3 is TGTGCTAGCAGTCCGGGACAGGGCGAGACCCAGTACTTC.

This chain joins TRBV19 and TRBJ1-1, with a weak D call TRBD1 (6 bases). This CDR3 spans 12 amino acids. Per the germline V gene, CDR1 is LNHDA and CDR2 is SQIVND (reference sequence). Trimming pared 5 bases from V and 11 bases from J, leaving 15 bases between. CDR3 sequence reads: CASSPTTGTAFF. CDR3 nucleotides: TGTGCCAGTAGTCCTACAACAGGGACGGCTTTCTTT.

CDR3 loop: CASSKGYLAGGGTDTQYF. The CDR3 DNA sequence: TGTGCCAGTAGTAAGGGTTATCTAGCGGGAGGTGGCACAGATACGCAGTATTTT. The rearrangement joins TRBV19 to TRBJ2-3; 11 bases map to TRBD2. Germline V gene lookup returns CDR1 LNHDA and CDR2 SQIVND (reference sequence). Trimming took 4 bases from V and 1 from J; bases not matched to a gene: 10. This CDR3 contains 18 residues.

This chain connects TRBV12-5 to TRBJ2-2, with TRBD2 matching over 8 bases. Germline V gene sequence: CDR1 LGHNT, CDR2 FRNRAP. V lost 3 bases, J lost 1 base, and 4 bases stayed unmatched. CDR3 length equals 16 residues. The CDR3: CASGFLTSGNTGELFF. The CDR3 DNA is TGTGCTAGTGGTTTTCTCACTAGCGGGAACACCGGGGAGCTGTTTTTT. Combining the CDR3 with reference TRBV12-5 and TRBJ2-2 gives the whole variable domain DARVTQTPRHKVTEMGQEVTMRCQPILGHNTVFWYRQTMMQGLELLAYFRNRAPLDDSGMPKDRFSAEMPDATLATLKIQPSEPRDSAVYFCASGFLTSGNTGELFFGEGSRLTVL.

This chain uses TRBV6-1 with TRBJ1-2; 9 positions match TRBD1. The CDR3 extends over 14 amino acids. Unmatched junction bases numbered 2, after V lost 5 bases and J lost 1 base. In germline, CDR1 is MNHNS, CDR2 SASEGT. As DNA, the CDR3 is TGTGCCAGCAGTAGGACAGGGGATAACTATGGCTACACCTTC. Its protein is CASSRTGDNYGYTF.

This chain connects TRBV7-9 to TRBJ1-1; D uncertain. The CDR3 runs 15 residues. The germline V gene encodes CDR1 SEHNR and CDR2 FQNEAQ (reference sequence). Trimming took 1 base from V and 1 from J, leaving 10 bases between them. Here the CDR3 reads CASSLGSTPNTEAFF. The DNA of the CDR3 is TGTGCCAGCAGCTTAGGATCGACACCGAACACTGAAGCTTTCTTT.

The DNA of the CDR3 is TGTGCCAGCAGCTTAGGCGGACAGTGGATGACTGGGGCCAACGTCCTGACTTTC. It translates to CASSLGGQWMTGANVLTF. The gene calls are TRBV7-3 and TRBJ2-6; D is perhaps TRBD1 (6 bases). CDR3 length: 18 amino acids. Trimming took 2 bases from V and 2 from J, leaving 16 bases between them. Germline values: CDR1 SGHTA, CDR2 FQGTGA. Supplemented by reference TRBV7-3 and TRBJ2-6, the full variable domain reads GAGVSQTPSNKVTEKGKYVELRCDPISGHTALYWYRQSLGQGPEFLIYFQGTGAADDSGLPNDRFFAVRPEGSVSTLKIQRTERGDSAVYLCASSLGGQWMTGANVLTFGAGSRLTVL.

This clone turned up a few times. The J gene is TRBJ1-4, the V gene TRBV28; D is undetermined. The V and J ends lost 6 bases and 8 bases respectively, with 7 bases between them. The CDR3 spans 11 residues. Germline V lookup: CDR1 MDHEN, CDR2 SYDVKM. CDR3 sequence reads: CASRMEEKLFF. CDR3 sequence (DNA): TGTGCCAGCAGGATGGAGGAAAAACTGTTTTTT.

This chain joins TRBV30 and TRBJ2-1; D might be TRBD2 (6 bases). This CDR3 contains 14 residues. Trimming took off 0 bases at V and 9 bases at J, with 15 bases between the two ends. Looked up from germline, CDR1 is GTSNPN and CDR2 is SVGIG (reference sequence). CDR3 residues: CAWSVLAPEGEQFF. The CDR3 region has the DNA TGTGCCTGGAGTGTACTAGCCCCGGAAGGTGAGCAGTTCTTC.

The chain employs TRBV4-1 and TRBJ1-2; TRBD1 matches at 12 bases. The CDR3 is 16 residues long. CDR1 and CDR2 from the germline V gene are MGHRA and YSYEKL. J lost 4 bases, V lost 2 bases, and 5 bases had no gene match. The CDR3 region has the DNA TGCGCCAGCAGCCAACCGGGACAGGGGGCGGGCTATGGCTACACCTTC. Residues: CASSQPGQGAGYGYTF.

This rearrangement joins TRBV5-1 to TRBJ2-7, with 9 nucleotides matching TRBD2. V trimming: 2 bases; J trimming: 0 bases; junction bases outside the gene matches: 6. The CDR3 runs to 16 residues. Looked up from germline, CDR1 is SGHRS and CDR2 is YFSETQ. CDR3 sequence (DNA): TGCGCCAGCAGCTTCTTCATTAGCGGGAGCTCCTACGAGCAGTACTTC. It translates to CASSFFISGSSYEQYF.

The genes are TRBV2 and TRBJ2-2; perhaps TRBD1 as D (8 bases). There are 18 residues in the CDR3. CDR1 is SNHLY and CDR2 is FYNNEI in the germline V gene. V lost 6 bases and J lost 3, with 23 bases in between. The CDR3 spells CASRVGQGGNAYTGELFF. The CDR3 DNA follows: TGTGCCAGCAGGGTTGGACAGGGAGGGAATGCGTACACCGGGGAGCTGTTTTTT.

This clone was seen only once. This chain uses TRBV9 with TRBJ2-2; perhaps TRBD1 as D (6 bases). This CDR3 spans 18 amino acids. CDR1 and CDR2 from the germline V gene are SGDLS and YYNGEE. V dropped 4 bases and J dropped 3 bases, with 22 bases sitting between them. DNA for the CDR3: TGTGCCAGCAGCATTTCAGGGGCCCCGGGACGTTACACCGGGGAGCTGTTTTTT. Its translation: CASSISGAPGRYTGELFF.

This clone was found a few times. The rearrangement links TRBV18 to TRBJ1-1, with 9 positions matching TRBD1. V shed 5 bases, J shed 1 base, and the junction held 5 bases outside the gene matches. The CDR3 has 15 residues. The germline V gene encodes CDR1 KGHSH and CDR2 LQKENI. The CDR3 nucleotides are TGTGCCAGCTCAACCTCGACAGGGGGGAACACTGAAGCTTTCTTT. Translated: CASSTSTGGNTEAFF.